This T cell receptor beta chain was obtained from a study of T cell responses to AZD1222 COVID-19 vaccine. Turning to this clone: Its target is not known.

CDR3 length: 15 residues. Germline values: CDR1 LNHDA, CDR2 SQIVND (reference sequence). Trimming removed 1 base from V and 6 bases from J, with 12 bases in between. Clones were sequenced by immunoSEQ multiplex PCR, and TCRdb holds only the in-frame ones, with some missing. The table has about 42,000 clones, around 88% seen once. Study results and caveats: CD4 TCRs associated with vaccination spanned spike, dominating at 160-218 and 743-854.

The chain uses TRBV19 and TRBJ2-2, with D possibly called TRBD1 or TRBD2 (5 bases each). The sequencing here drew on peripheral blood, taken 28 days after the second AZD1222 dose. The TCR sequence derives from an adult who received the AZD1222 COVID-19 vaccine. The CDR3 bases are TGTGCCAGTAGTATAGGGCGAGGGACCCCCGGGGAGCTGTTTTTT. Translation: CASSIGRGTPGELFF. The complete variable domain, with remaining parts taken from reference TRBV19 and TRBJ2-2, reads DGGITQSPKYLFRKEGQNVTLSCEQNLNHDAMYWYRQDPGQGLRLIYYSQIVNDFQKGDIAEGYSVSREKKESFPLTVTSAQKNPTAFYLCASSIGRGTPGELFFGEGSRLTVL.